These 17 T cell receptor beta chains were all obtained from the same sample, sequenced in a study of CD8 T cells in ankylosing spondylitis. TCRdb reanalysed the 5' RACE reads using MiXCR and keeps one entry per CDR3 protein. The profile shows 180,000 or so distinct CDR3 sequences, 9.5% to 13% of them singletons. The sequencing sample was made of blood, either unsorted or a sorted T cell fraction (not recorded which). The receptors derive from a male donor with ankylosing spondylitis or in good health (not recorded which).

This clonotype has ten or more counts. The chain couples TRBV5-1 to TRBJ2-3; 7 bases align to TRBD2. Trimming took 6 bases from V and 1 from J; bases not matched to a gene: 5. The CDR3 is made up of 14 amino acids. From germline, CDR1 is SGHRS and CDR2 YFSETQ. The CDR3 spells CASTSSGGTDTQYF. The CDR3 DNA follows: TGCGCCAGCACTTCAAGCGGGGGCACAGATACGCAGTATTTT.

This clonotype was counted ten times or more. V and J are TRBV6-1 and TRBJ1-2, with TRBD1 matching 8 bases. V trimming: 4 bases; J trimming: 2 bases; junction bases outside the gene matches: 15. Germline assignment: CDR1 MNHNS and CDR2 SASEGT. The CDR3 runs to 18 residues. DNA of the CDR3: TGTGCCAGCAGTGGGCTTAAGGGACAGGAACCCTTAAACTATGGCTACACCTTC. Translation: CASSGLKGQEPLNYGYTF.

This clonotype was counted at least ten times. The J gene is TRBJ2-7, the V gene TRBV4-2; 11 nucleotides agree with TRBD2. With 1 base clipped from V and 6 bases from J, the junction kept 11 bases outside the gene matches. Germline CDR1 and CDR2: LGHNA and YNFKEQ. The length of the CDR3 is 17 residues. For the CDR3, the DNA is TGTGCCAGCAGCCAAGCTAGCGGGAGGTATTCCTACGGCGAGCAGTACTTC. It specifies CASSQASGRYSYGEQYF.

V usage is TRBV20-1 and J usage is TRBJ2-3; TRBD1 or TRBD2 may be the D gene (5 bases each). The germline V gene has CDR1 DFQATT and CDR2 SNEGSKA (reference sequence). CDR3 size: 14 residues. V lost 5 bases and J 6 bases, leaving 18 bases between the germline ends. This CDR3 is CSAPALGGGDTQYF. The DNA of the CDR3 is TGCAGTGCTCCCGCGCTGGGTGGGGGTGATACGCAGTATTTT.

This clonotype has a count of ten or more. The chain combines TRBV10-3 with TRBJ2-7; D call uncertain. Germline assignment: CDR1 ENHRY and CDR2 SYGVKD. Trimming took 3 bases from V and 7 from J, leaving 13 bases between them. The CDR3 extends over 13 amino acids. The CDR3 region is CAISDGPPWEQYF. Here the CDR3 DNA reads TGTGCCATCAGTGACGGTCCTCCTTGGGAGCAGTACTTC.

This clonotype was observed many times. The chain has TRBV24-1 and TRBJ1-1; D is uncertain. The CDR3 consists of 14 residues. The germline gives CDR1 KGHDR, CDR2 SFDVKD. V was pared by 2 bases and J by 4 bases, with 10 bases between. CDR3 region: CATSDSGDRTEAFF. The CDR3 DNA reads TGTGCCACCAGTGATTCGGGAGATCGCACTGAAGCTTTCTTT.

Note on this clonotype: The junction differs from germline at one of its ends, possibly a read error. This chain connects TRBV7-2 to TRBJ2-5; D perhaps matches TRBD2 (5 bases). Germline CDR1 and CDR2: SGHTA and FQGNSA. This CDR3 has 12 amino acids. Here the CDR3 DNA reads TGTGCCAGCAGCTTAGGGTATGGGGAGACGGACTTC. It is translated as CASSLGYGETDF.

At least ten counts were recorded for this clonotype. J is TRBJ1-5 and V is TRBV12-3 or TRBV12-4; D remains ambiguous. The V end was cut by 3 bases, the J end by 2 bases, with 20 bases between. CDR3 length equals 18 residues. The CDR3 DNA is TGTGCCAGCAGTTTTGCAGATTCTGGCAGAAGAGGCAATCAGCCCCAGCATTTT. It yields the protein CASSFADSGRRGNQPQHF.

The V call is TRBV6-5, the J call TRBJ2-7; no definite D call. The germline V gene has CDR1 MNHEY and CDR2 SVGAGI. The CDR3 has 12 residues. Trimming left V 7 bases short and J 1 base short, with 8 bases between. In nucleotides, the CDR3 is TGTGCCAGCAAGGCGAATTCCTACGAGCAGTACTTC. This gives the protein CASKANSYEQYF.

As to this clonotype: Given a much more abundant clone one base away, this may be a read error. The rearrangement uses TRBV3-1 and TRBJ2-1; D is unresolved. The germline V and J ends were trimmed by 0 bases and 12 bases, with 9 bases remaining between them. Germline V gene lookup returns CDR1 LGHDT and CDR2 YNNKEL (reference sequence). The CDR3 extends over 12 amino acids. CDR3: CASSQESDAQFF. The DNA of the CDR3 is TGTGCCAGCAGCCAAGAGTCGGATGCGCAGTTCTTC.

This clonotype was detected ten times or more. The chain carries TRBV4-1 and TRBJ1-5; 8 nucleotides agree with TRBD1. This CDR3 region has 14 residues. Losses at the gene ends were 2 bases for V and 7 bases for J; bases not matched to a gene: 4. Germline assignment: CDR1 MGHRA and CDR2 YSYEKL. The CDR3 nucleotides are TGCGCCAGCAGCCAACGTGACAGGGGCCAGCCCCAGCATTTT. Protein product: CASSQRDRGQPQHF.

This clonotype was counted only a few times. The chain joins TRBV6-2 or TRBV6-3 to TRBJ1-1; D is ambiguous. Germline CDR1 is MNHEY and CDR2 is SVGEGT. The CDR3 is 14 amino acids. The V end was cut by 4 bases, the J end by 0 bases, with 9 bases between. The CDR3 DNA reads TGTGCCAGCAGTTTCGCGATAATGAACACTGAAGCTTTCTTT. Translated: CASSFAIMNTEAFF.

In this sample, this clonotype turned up many times. The chain uses TRBV9 and TRBJ2-5; the D gene could be TRBD1 or TRBD2 (6 bases each). The CDR3 has 16 amino acids. The ends were cut back, 4 bases at V and 1 base at J, with 17 bases in the middle. Germline-derived CDR1 and CDR2 are SGDLS and YYNGEE. The CDR3 protein is CASSPKGGSFQETQYF. The DNA of the CDR3 is TGTGCCAGCAGCCCCAAGGGGGGATCCTTCCAAGAGACCCAGTACTTC.

This clonotype was counted many times. The chain employs TRBV3-1 and TRBJ1-6, with TRBD1 matching over 11 bases. Germline CDR1 and CDR2: LGHDT and YNNKEL (reference sequence). V dropped 4 bases and J dropped 10; count of bases not matched to a gene: 6. The CDR3 has 15 amino acids. CDR3 protein: CASSPNGQGASPLHF. The DNA of the CDR3 is TGTGCCAGCAGCCCTAATGGACAGGGGGCCTCACCCCTCCACTTT.

J is TRBJ1-1 and V is TRBV5-1; the match to TRBD1 covers 9 bases. V gave up 0 bases and J gave up 0 bases; unmatched junction bases: 9. Germline V gene sequence: CDR1 SGHRS, CDR2 YFSETQ. The CDR3 is 18 amino acids. The CDR3, as DNA: TGCGCCAGCAGCTTGGCCCTCCCGGGACAGGGTTTGAACACTGAAGCTTTCTTT. The encoded protein is CASSLALPGQGLNTEAFF.

This clonotype was counted between two and nine times. This chain links TRBV20-1 with TRBJ2-5; a weak D match, TRBD2 (5 bases). V lost 4 bases and J 0 bases, leaving 15 bases between the germline ends. The germline V gene has CDR1 DFQATT and CDR2 SNEGSKA (reference sequence). This CDR3 is 15 amino acids long. This chain's CDR3 is CSAIPLATYQETQYF. The CDR3 nucleotides are TGCAGTGCTATTCCCCTAGCTACGTACCAAGAGACCCAGTACTTC.

This sequence joins TRBV5-4 and TRBJ2-3, with TRBD1 as a possible D gene (6 bases). V lost 4 bases and J lost 0, with 12 bases in between. The germline CDR1 and CDR2 sequences are SGHNT and YYREEE (reference sequence). The CDR3 consists of 15 residues. The CDR3 reads CASSIGQPSTDTQYF. The DNA of the CDR3 is TGTGCCAGCAGCATCGGACAGCCTAGCACAGATACGCAGTATTTT.